This TCR beta chain originates from a study of blood T cell repertoires in COVID-19. Study summary: The study drew acute and convalescent COVID-19 samples from the United States, Italy and Spain.

This clone was seen once. Germline V gene data show CDR1 as LNHDA and CDR2 as SQIVND (reference sequence). This CDR3 comprises 14 residues. With 8 bases removed from V and 2 bases from J, the gap between germline ends came to 15 bases. Those enrolled, adults aged roughly 18 to 89 years, came from about two dozen US areas. Either two negative PCRs, clearance, or symptom resolution qualified Cohort 3 donors as recovered. Assay: immunoSEQ multiplex PCR; the TCRdb copy retains only in-frame clones and omits some. The data contain 400,000 to 450,000 clones, 85% to 90% of them seen just once; the ten biggest clones take up 0.95% to 1.3%.

The sequencing sample was made of PBMCs or T cells enriched from blood (not recorded which). This receptor was taken from a young man who had recovered from COVID-19. The genes are TRBV19 and TRBJ1-1; D possibly corresponds to TRBD1 (5 bases). CDR3 sequence: CASDNAGANTEAFF. The CDR3 nucleotides read TGTGCCAGTGACAACGCTGGGGCTAACACTGAAGCTTTCTTT.